Here is one TCR beta chain with its context. V gave up 4 bases and J gave up 6 bases; unmatched junction bases: 11. The CDR3 is 15 residues long. Germline CDR1 is MNHNY and CDR2 is SVGAGI (reference sequence). This record belongs to a study of cytomegalovirus exposure and HLA in healthy donors. The PCR contained 60 Vbeta and 13 Jbeta primers. Sequencing used immunoSEQ multiplex PCR; TCRdb keeps in-frame clones, though not all of them. The data contain approximately 27,000 clones, approximately 70% of them singletons. J is TRBJ2-7 and V is TRBV6-6, with 8 bases matching TRBD2. This TCR came from a woman between 45 and 60 years old in good health and CMV-seronegative. The sequencing input was PBMCs. This chain's CDR3 is CASSLPGLGTGEQYF. DNA for the CDR3: TGTGCCAGCAGTTTACCGGGACTAGGGACGGGCGAGCAGTACTTC.